These 9 T cell receptor beta chains came from one sample sequenced in a study of blood T cells in healthy people across ages. Next came a second PCR, run for about 7 to 12 cycles, which used a sample-barcoded 5' primer along with a J-beta primer mix. TCRdb reprocessed the 5' RACE reads via MiXCR and lists one record per CDR3 protein. The sample records approximately 800,000 distinct CDR3 sequences, under 30% being singletons. These data were also reused for a study on T cells of mothers and their children.

What was sequenced was blood. These receptors were collected from a boy aged 5 to 17 in good health.

V usage is TRBV12-3 or TRBV12-4 and J usage is TRBJ2-1; possibly TRBD1 or TRBD2 for D (5 bases each). The CDR3 is 18 residues long. V was cut by 6 bases and J by 0 bases, with 21 bases left in between. CDR3 sequence reads: CASSPVPGPPSSYNEQFF. The CDR3 DNA follows: TGTGCCAGCAGCCCCGTCCCGGGGCCTCCAAGCTCCTACAATGAGCAGTTCTTC.

As for this clonotype: At one end the junction does not follow the germline gene, possibly because of a read error. The J gene is TRBJ1-1, the V gene TRBV5-1; 9 bases are shared with TRBD1. CDR1 and CDR2 from the germline V gene are SGHRS and YFSETQ. The CDR3 is 17 amino acids. The DNA of the CDR3 is TGCGTCAGCAGCTTTCTACCGGGACAGGGAGCGAACACTGAAGCTTTCTTT. This sequence encodes CVSSFLPGQGANTEAFF. The full variable domain, rest sourced from reference TRBV5-1 and TRBJ1-1, is KAGVTQTPRYLIKTRGQQVTLSCSPISGHRSVSWYQQTPGQGLQFLFEYFSETQRNKGNFPGRFSGRQFSNSRSEMNVSTLELGDSALYLCVSSFLPGQGANTEAFFGQGTRLTVV.

This clonotype appeared a single time. This chain connects TRBV5-5 to TRBJ2-5, with 10 bases lining up with TRBD2. V shed 2 bases, J shed 5 bases, and the junction held 12 bases outside the gene matches. Germline V CDR1 and CDR2: SGHKS, YYEKEE (reference sequence). The CDR3 has 17 amino acids. This chain's CDR3 is CASSFSLAGGWDETQYF. The CDR3 region has the DNA TGTGCCAGCAGCTTTTCCTTAGCGGGGGGCTGGGATGAGACCCAGTACTTC.

This clonotype was counted only a few times. The rearrangement uses TRBV10-3 and TRBJ2-5; D possibly matches TRBD1 or TRBD2 (6 bases each). There are 15 residues in the CDR3. V gave up 6 bases and J gave up 1 base, with 15 bases separating them. Looked up from germline, CDR1 is ENHRY and CDR2 is SYGVKD. CDR3 sequence (DNA): TGTGCCATCAGGAGGGGGGCGGCCTCCCAAGAGACCCAGTACTTC. It encodes CAIRRGAASQETQYF.

This clonotype has a handful of counts. V and J are TRBV4-1 and TRBJ2-4; 15 positions match TRBD2. Germline V gene lookup returns CDR1 MGHRA and CDR2 YSYEKL. The ends lost 4 bases at V and 0 bases at J; junction bases unmatched: 4. The CDR3 totals 18 residues. CDR3: CASSPGLAGGIAKNIQYF. CDR3 nucleotides: TGCGCCAGCAGCCCAGGACTAGCGGGGGGGATAGCCAAAAACATTCAGTACTTC.

There are a few counts of this clonotype. The chain joins TRBV18 to TRBJ2-6; the match to TRBD2 covers 7 bases. This CDR3 comprises 18 residues. Germline V lookup: CDR1 KGHSH, CDR2 LQKENI. V was clipped by 2 bases and J by 4 bases; unmatched bases: 11. The CDR3 protein is CASSPWTSLGEGANVLTF. The CDR3 DNA reads as TGTGCCAGCTCACCATGGACTAGTCTGGGGGAAGGGGCCAACGTCCTGACTTTC.

This clonotype was recorded a few times. This chain links TRBV10-1 with TRBJ2-5, with no clear D. This CDR3 is 12 amino acids long. The germline CDR1 and CDR2 sequences are WNHNN and SYGVQD (reference sequence). V was pared by 8 bases and J by 5 bases, with 12 bases between. The CDR3 sequence: CASETKWETQYF. DNA of the CDR3: TGCGCCAGCGAGACAAAGTGGGAGACCCAGTACTTC.

This clonotype was counted only a few times. The chain combines TRBV5-5 with TRBJ1-2, with 9 nucleotides matching TRBD1. The length of the CDR3 is 12 residues. The germline CDR1 and CDR2 sequences are SGHKS and YYEKEE (reference sequence). With V trimmed by 7 bases and J by 8 bases, 6 bases remained unmatched. CDR3 residues: CASGQGKEGYTF. For the CDR3, the DNA is TGTGCCAGCGGACAGGGGAAGGAAGGCTACACCTTC.

This clonotype was picked up a small number of times. The rearrangement joins TRBV28 to TRBJ1-2; D is unclear. The CDR3 contains 12 residues. Germline V gene data show CDR1 as MDHEN and CDR2 as SYDVKM. V lost 2 bases, J lost 10 bases, and 11 bases lay in between. The CDR3 reads CASSLRAVIYTF. The CDR3 region has the DNA TGTGCCAGCAGTTTAAGAGCGGTTATCTACACCTTC.